The next 7 T cell receptor beta chains were all read from a single sample in a study of T cell clones after liver transplantation. Sequencing used immunoSEQ multiplex PCR; TCRdb keeps in-frame clones, though not all of them. This sample has roughly 65,000 clones, with almost 95% found just once. Sequenced material: CD4+ T cells from blood, taken less than 27 months after liver transplant. The origin of the receptors is a human patient who received a liver transplant. The graft donor may have given rise to some T cells.

The chain couples TRBV2 to TRBJ2-1; D not resolved. CDR1 is SNHLY and CDR2 is FYNNEI in the germline V gene. V lost 3 bases and J lost 7, with 13 bases in between. The CDR3 consists of 14 residues. The CDR3 DNA reads TGTGCCAGCAGTGAGGCTCCCCTCAGGAATGAGCAGTTCTTC. Protein sequence: CASSEAPLRNEQFF.

This clone was seen once. V gene TRBV5-1 combines with J gene TRBJ2-2, with 10 bases that match TRBD2. This CDR3 spans 15 amino acids. Germline loops: CDR1 SGHRS, CDR2 YFSETQ. V shed 3 bases, J shed 5 bases, and the junction held 4 bases outside the gene matches. CDR3 sequence: CASSSLAGTTGELFF. Here the CDR3 DNA reads TGCGCCAGCAGCTCACTAGCGGGAACTACCGGGGAGCTGTTTTTT.

V usage is TRBV18 and J usage is TRBJ1-4; D gene uncertain. From germline, CDR1 is KGHSH and CDR2 LQKENI. The V end lost 6 bases, the J end lost 8 bases, and 10 bases lay between the germline ends. The CDR3 has 12 residues. The CDR3: CASSPAGEKLFF. The CDR3 DNA sequence: TGTGCCAGCTCGCCCGCTGGAGAAAAACTGTTTTTT.

V gene TRBV6-1 combines with J gene TRBJ2-1; D unclear. V lost 1 base, J lost 7 bases, and 5 bases lay in between. CDR3 size: 12 residues. Per germline, CDR1 MNHNS and CDR2 SASEGT. Written as DNA, the CDR3 is TGTGCCAGCAGTGAAGTGAAGAATGAGCAGTTCTTC. Residues: CASSEVKNEQFF.

The chain employs TRBV6-4 and TRBJ1-1; a possible D gene is TRBD1 (6 bases). The CDR3 is 15 amino acids. Germline-derived CDR1 and CDR2 are MRHNA and SNTAGT. Trimming cost V 5 bases and J 2 bases, with 15 bases left between them. CDR3 in amino acids: CASSSPRQENTEAFF. As DNA, the CDR3 is TGTGCCAGCAGTTCCCCTAGACAGGAAAACACTGAAGCTTTCTTT.

This chain uses TRBV11-3 with TRBJ1-3, with D hard to call. This CDR3 has 13 residues. Trimming cost V 6 bases and J 0 bases, with 6 bases left between them. Per the germline V gene, CDR1 is SGHNT and CDR2 is YENEEA. The chain's CDR3 is CASSHSSGNTIYF. CDR3 DNA sequence: TGTGCCAGCAGTCACAGCTCTGGAAACACCATATATTTT.

V and J are TRBV6-1 and TRBJ2-1, with 12 bases lining up with TRBD2. Germline V gives CDR1 MNHNS, CDR2 SASEGT. The V segment lost 2 bases and the J segment 1 base; nucleotides outside the gene matches: 6. The CDR3 is 18 amino acids. CDR3 nucleotides: TGTGCCAGCAGTGAACGCCTAGCGGGAGGGTTTTCCTACAATGAGCAGTTCTTC. Protein sequence: CASSERLAGGFSYNEQFF.